The text below deals with one T cell receptor (beta chain). This specimen belongs to a study of OX40 agonist ivuxolimab in advanced cancers. Measured with immunoSEQ multiplex PCR; TCRdb has only the in-frame clones, and not every one. The sample lists some 6,500 clones, 69% seen once, with roughly 18% in the top ten. The germline CDR1 and CDR2 sequences are MGHRA and YSYEKL. There are 13 residues in the CDR3. The V end was cut by 2 bases, the J end by 6 bases, with 7 bases between. The J gene is TRBJ2-2, the V gene TRBV4-1; D is undetermined. This receptor was taken from an adult with an advanced solid tumor such as melanoma, head and neck, liver or kidney cancer. Material: CD4+ or CD8+ T cells sorted from blood, obtained in a trial of the OX40 agonist ivuxolimab. The CDR3 is CASSQSGPGELFF. DNA for the CDR3: TGCGCCAGCAGCCAATCAGGACCCGGGGAGCTGTTTTTT.